This T cell receptor (beta chain) was sequenced for a study of OX40 agonist ivuxolimab in advanced cancers. Study-wide context: Ivuxolimab was a fully human IgG2 agonistic monoclonal antibody targeting the costimulatory receptor OX40 (CD134). The dose-escalation cohort was about 83% male with a mean age of 60 years, ranging from roughly 23 to 90. Peripheral TCRbeta sequencing was intended to test whether TCR sequence diversity was altered and clonal T-cell expansion was caused by ivuxolimab. Prior anti-PD-1, anti-PD-L1 or anti-CTLA-4 therapy was permitted, and less than 45% of dose-escalation patients had received checkpoint inhibitors. Partial responses occurred in three dose-escalation patients: two with cutaneous melanoma and one with hepatocellular carcinoma. Of the roughly 52 dose-escalation patients, hepatocellular carcinoma was present in about 20, melanoma in approximately 15, renal cell carcinoma in 9 and head and neck cancer in 9. The paper covers the monotherapy dose-escalation part of the phase I ivuxolimab trial, which included N of about 56 patients. Intravenous ivuxolimab was administered to patients every 2 weeks at six dose levels: 0.01, 0.1, 0.3, 1.5, 3 and 10 mg/kg. Study-wide conclusions, independent of this receptor: At doses from 0.1 to 3.0 mg/kg, clonal expansion was seen in both CD4+ and CD8+ blood T cells between baseline and week 6. Low levels of normalized T-cell clonal expansion were also shown by some nonresponding patients. The antigen specificity of the peripheral T cells that underwent clonal expansion was not determined. On average, CD8+ T cells showed more expanded clones than CD4+ T cells after ivuxolimab. Partial responders in the 0.1-3.0 mg/kg groups had among the lowest normalized peripheral clonal expansion, especially among CD8+ T cells.

Patients with autoimmune disease history or receiving systemic immunosuppression were excluded from the trial. Peripheral blood for TCR sequencing was collected from all dose cohorts at baseline, on cycle 4 day 1, and on cycle 7 day 1. The samples were drawn from a first-in-human, open-label, multicenter phase I dose-escalation trial of ivuxolimab. The trial enrolled adults with locally advanced or metastatic head and neck squamous cell, hepatocellular, melanoma or renal cell carcinoma. Before TCR sequencing, CD4+ T cells and CD8+ T cells from peripheral blood were sorted into separate populations. Genomic DNA was extracted from sorted cells for sequencing of the TCRbeta CDR3 region. The immunoSEQ Assay was used for sequencing of TCRbeta CDR3 regions. TCRdb carries this immuneACCESS record with in-frame sequences only. Its versions omit some clonotypes, under half of them owing to an unresolved V gene in the studies checked, with the rest unexplained. The sample contains tens of thousands of clones, about 84% of them found a single time. The ten largest clones represent 0.44% of the sample.

CDR3 length: 15 amino acids, cysteine to phenylalanine. This entry keeps only the CDR3 DNA: 45 bases, framed from base 1. The CDR1 and CDR2 encoded by the germline V gene are MDHEN and SYDVKM. Trimming leaves V shorter by 5 bases and J shorter by 5 bases, with the junction holding 11 bases beyond the gene matches. Concerning this clone itself: The clone's antigen remains unknown. Per-base qualities were not stored, and no clone one base away is much larger.

The sequence links TRBV28 to TRBJ1-2; TRBD1 aligns with 7 central bases. Sequences were derived from CD4+ or CD8+ T cells sorted from blood, sampled in a trial of the OX40 agonist ivuxolimab. This sequence was found in an adult with an advanced solid tumor such as melanoma, head and neck, liver or kidney cancer. The CDR3 amino acid sequence is: CASSPPLGTAYGYTF. The DNA sequence reads TGTGCCAGCAGTCCCCCCTTAGGGACAGCTTATGGCTACACCTTC.